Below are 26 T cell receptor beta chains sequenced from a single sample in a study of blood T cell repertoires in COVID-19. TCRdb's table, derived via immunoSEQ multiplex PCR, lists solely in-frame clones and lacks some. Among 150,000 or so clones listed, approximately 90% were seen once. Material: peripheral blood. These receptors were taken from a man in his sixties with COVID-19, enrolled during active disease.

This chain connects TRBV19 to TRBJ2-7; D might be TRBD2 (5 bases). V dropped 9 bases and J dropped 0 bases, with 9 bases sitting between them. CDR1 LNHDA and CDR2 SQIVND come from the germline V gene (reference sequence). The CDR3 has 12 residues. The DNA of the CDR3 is TGTGCCAGCGGGGTTAGCTCCTACGAGCAGTACTTC. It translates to CASGVSSYEQYF.

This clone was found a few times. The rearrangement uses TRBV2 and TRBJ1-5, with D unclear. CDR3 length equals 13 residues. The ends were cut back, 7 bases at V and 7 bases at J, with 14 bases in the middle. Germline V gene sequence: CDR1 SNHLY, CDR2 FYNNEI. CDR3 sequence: CASNQDLGQPQHF. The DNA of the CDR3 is TGTGCCAGCAATCAGGATTTAGGACAGCCCCAGCATTTT.

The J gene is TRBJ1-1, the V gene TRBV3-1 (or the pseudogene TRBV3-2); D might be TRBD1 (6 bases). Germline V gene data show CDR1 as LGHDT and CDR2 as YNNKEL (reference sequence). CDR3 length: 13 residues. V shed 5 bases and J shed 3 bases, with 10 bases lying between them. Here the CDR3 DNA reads TGTGCCAGCAGCTACCAGGGGTACACTGAAGCTTTCTTT. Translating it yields CASSYQGYTEAFF.

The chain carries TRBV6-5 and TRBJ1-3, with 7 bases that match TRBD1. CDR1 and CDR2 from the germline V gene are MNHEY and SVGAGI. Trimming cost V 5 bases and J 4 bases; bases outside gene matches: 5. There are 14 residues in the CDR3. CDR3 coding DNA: TGTGCCAGCAGTCGACAGGGTTTGGGAAACACCATATATTTT. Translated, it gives CASSRQGLGNTIYF.

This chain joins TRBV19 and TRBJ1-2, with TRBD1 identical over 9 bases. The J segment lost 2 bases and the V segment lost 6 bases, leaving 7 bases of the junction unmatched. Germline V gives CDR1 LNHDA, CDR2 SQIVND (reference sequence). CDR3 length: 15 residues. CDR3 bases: TGTGCCAGTAGGGGGCCGGGACAGGGAAACTATGGCTACACCTTC. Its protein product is CASRGPGQGNYGYTF.

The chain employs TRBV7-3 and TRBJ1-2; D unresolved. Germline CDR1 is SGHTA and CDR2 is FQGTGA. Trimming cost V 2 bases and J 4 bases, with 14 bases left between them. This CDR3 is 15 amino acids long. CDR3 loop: CASSLDAGAGYGYTF. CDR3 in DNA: TGTGCCAGCAGCTTAGACGCGGGCGCGGGCTATGGCTACACCTTC. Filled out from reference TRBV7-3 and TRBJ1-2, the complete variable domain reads GAGVSQTPSNKVTEKGKYVELRCDPISGHTALYWYRQSLGQGPEFLIYFQGTGAADDSGLPNDRFFAVRPEGSVSTLKIQRTERGDSAVYLCASSLDAGAGYGYTFGSGTRLTVV.

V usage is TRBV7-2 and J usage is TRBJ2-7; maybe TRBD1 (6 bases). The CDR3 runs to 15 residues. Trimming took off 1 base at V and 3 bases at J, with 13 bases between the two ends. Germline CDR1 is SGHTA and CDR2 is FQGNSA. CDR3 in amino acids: CASSLGPDSVYEQYF. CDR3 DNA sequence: TGTGCCAGCAGCTTAGGCCCGGACAGCGTCTACGAGCAGTACTTC.

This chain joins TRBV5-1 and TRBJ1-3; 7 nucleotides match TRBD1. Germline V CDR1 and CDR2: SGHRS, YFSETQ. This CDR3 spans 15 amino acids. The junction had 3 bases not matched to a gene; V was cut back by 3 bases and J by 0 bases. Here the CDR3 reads CASSSGQSSGNTIYF. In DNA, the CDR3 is TGCGCCAGCAGCTCGGGACAGAGCTCTGGAAACACCATATATTTT.

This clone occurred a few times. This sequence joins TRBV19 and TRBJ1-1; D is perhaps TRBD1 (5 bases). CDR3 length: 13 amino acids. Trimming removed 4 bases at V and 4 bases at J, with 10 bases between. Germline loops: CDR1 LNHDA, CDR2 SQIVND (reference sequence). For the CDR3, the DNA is TGTGCCAGTAGTAACGGGGGAACCACTGAAGCTTTCTTT. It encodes CASSNGGTTEAFF.

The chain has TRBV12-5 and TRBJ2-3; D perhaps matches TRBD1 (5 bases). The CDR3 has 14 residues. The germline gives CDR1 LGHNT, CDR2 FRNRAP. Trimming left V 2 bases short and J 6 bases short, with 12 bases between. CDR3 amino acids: CASGLSGIKDTQYF. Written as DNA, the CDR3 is TGTGCTAGTGGTTTGTCAGGGATTAAGGATACGCAGTATTTT.

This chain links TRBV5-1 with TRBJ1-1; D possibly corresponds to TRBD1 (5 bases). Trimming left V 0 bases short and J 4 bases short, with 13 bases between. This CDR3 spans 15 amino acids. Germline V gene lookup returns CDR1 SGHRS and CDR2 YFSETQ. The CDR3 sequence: CASSLEVRESTEAFF. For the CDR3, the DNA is TGCGCCAGCAGCTTGGAGGTCAGGGAAAGCACTGAAGCTTTCTTT. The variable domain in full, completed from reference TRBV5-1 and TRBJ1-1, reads KAGVTQTPRYLIKTRGQQVTLSCSPISGHRSVSWYQQTPGQGLQFLFEYFSETQRNKGNFPGRFSGRQFSNSRSEMNVSTLELGDSALYLCASSLEVRESTEAFFGQGTRLTVV.

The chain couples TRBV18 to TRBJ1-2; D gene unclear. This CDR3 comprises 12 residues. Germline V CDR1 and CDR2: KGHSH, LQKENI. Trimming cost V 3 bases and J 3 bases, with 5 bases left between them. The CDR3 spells CASSPADYGYTF. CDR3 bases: TGTGCCAGCTCACCGGCAGACTATGGCTACACCTTC. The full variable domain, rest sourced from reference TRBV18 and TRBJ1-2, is NAGVMQNPRHLVRRRGQEARLRCSPMKGHSHVYWYRQLPEEGLKFMVYLQKENIIDESGMPKERFSAEFPKEGPSILRIQQVVRGDSAAYFCASSPADYGYTFGSGTRLTVV.

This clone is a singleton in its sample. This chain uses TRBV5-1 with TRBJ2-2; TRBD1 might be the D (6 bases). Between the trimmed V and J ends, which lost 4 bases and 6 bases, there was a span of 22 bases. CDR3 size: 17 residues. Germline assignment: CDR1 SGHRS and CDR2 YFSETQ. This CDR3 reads CASSRHTTGLGAGELFF. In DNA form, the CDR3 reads TGCGCCAGCAGCCGCCATACAACAGGGTTGGGGGCCGGGGAGCTGTTTTTT.

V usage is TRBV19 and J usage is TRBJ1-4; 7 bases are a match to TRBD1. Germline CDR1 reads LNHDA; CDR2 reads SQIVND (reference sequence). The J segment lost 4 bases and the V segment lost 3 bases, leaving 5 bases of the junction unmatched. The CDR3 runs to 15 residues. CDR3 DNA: TGTGCCAGTAGTATCCGACAGGGATTTAATGAAAAACTGTTTTTT. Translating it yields CASSIRQGFNEKLFF.

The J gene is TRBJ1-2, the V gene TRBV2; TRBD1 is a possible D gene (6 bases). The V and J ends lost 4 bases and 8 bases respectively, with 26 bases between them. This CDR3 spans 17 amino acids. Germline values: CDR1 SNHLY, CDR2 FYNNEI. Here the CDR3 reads CASSGTLLNRERRGYTF. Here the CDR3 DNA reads TGTGCCAGCAGTGGTACCCTACTCAACAGGGAGCGTAGAGGCTACACCTTC.

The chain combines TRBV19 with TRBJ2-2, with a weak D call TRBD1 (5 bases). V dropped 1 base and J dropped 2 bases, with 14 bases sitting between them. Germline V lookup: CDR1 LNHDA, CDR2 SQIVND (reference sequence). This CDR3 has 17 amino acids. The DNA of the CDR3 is TGTGCCAGTAGTATAGGACAGCTTACACTTAACACCGGGGAGCTGTTTTTT. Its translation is CASSIGQLTLNTGELFF.

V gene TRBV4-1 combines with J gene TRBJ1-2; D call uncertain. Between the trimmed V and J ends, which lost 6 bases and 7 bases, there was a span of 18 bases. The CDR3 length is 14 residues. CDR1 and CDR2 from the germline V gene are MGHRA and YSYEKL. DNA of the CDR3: TGCGCCAGCAGTCCCACCCCGGACGGGGTTGGCTACACCTTC. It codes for CASSPTPDGVGYTF.

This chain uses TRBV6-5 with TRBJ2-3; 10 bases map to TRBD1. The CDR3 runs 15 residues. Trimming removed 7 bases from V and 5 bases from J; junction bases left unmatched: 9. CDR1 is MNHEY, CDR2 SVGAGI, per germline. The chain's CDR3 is CASIRDRGSLDTQYF. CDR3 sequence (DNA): TGTGCCAGCATCCGGGACAGGGGTTCGTTAGATACGCAGTATTTT.

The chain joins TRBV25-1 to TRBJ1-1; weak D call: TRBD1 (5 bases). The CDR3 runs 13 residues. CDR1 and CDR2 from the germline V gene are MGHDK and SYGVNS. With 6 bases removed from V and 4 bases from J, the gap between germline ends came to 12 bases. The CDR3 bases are TGTGCCAGCAGGGCAGGGTTGGGCACTGAAGCTTTCTTT. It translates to CASRAGLGTEAFF.

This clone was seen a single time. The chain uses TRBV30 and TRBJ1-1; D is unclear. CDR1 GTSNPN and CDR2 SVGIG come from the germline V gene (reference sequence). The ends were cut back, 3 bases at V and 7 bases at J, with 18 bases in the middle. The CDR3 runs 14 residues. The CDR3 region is CAWRHKNPGGEAFF. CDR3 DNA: TGTGCCTGGAGACACAAAAACCCTGGAGGTGAAGCTTTCTTT.

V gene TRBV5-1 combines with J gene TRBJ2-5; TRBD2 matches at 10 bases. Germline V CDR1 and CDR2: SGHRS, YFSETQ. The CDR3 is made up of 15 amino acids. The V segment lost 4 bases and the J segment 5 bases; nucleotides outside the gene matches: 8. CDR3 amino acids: CASSGLAGGEETQYF. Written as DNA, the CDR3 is TGCGCCAGCAGCGGTTTAGCGGGGGGTGAGGAGACCCAGTACTTC. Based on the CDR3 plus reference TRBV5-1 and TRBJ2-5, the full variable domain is KAGVTQTPRYLIKTRGQQVTLSCSPISGHRSVSWYQQTPGQGLQFLFEYFSETQRNKGNFPGRFSGRQFSNSRSEMNVSTLELGDSALYLCASSGLAGGEETQYFGPGTRLLVL.

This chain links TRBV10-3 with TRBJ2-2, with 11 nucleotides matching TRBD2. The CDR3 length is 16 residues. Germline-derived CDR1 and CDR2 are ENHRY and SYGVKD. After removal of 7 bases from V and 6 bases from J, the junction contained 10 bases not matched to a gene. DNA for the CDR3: TGTGCCATCAAGACAACTAGCGGGGGAACGTCCGGGGAGCTGTTTTTT. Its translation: CAIKTTSGGTSGELFF.

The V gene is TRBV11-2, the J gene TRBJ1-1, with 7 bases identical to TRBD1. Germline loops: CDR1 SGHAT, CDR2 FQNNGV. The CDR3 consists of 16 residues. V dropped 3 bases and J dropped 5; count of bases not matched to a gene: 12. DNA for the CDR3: TGTGCCAGCAGCTTGCGAAGGGGGCAGGATGGGACTGAAGCTTTCTTT. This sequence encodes CASSLRRGQDGTEAFF.

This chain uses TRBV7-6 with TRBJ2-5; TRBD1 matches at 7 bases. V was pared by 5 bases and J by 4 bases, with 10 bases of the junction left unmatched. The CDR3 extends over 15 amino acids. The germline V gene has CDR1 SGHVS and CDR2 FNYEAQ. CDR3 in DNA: TGTGCCAGCAGCCGAGCTACGACAGGGTCAGAGACCCAGTACTTC. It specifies CASSRATTGSETQYF.

In DNA, the CDR3 is TGTGCCATCAGCGGCGGGGGCCAAAATTCACCCCTCCACTTT. Amino acid sequence: CAISGGGQNSPLHF. This chain connects TRBV10-3 to TRBJ1-6, with D perhaps matching TRBD1 (6 bases). CDR3 length: 14 amino acids. Germline CDR1 is ENHRY and CDR2 is SYGVKD. With 6 bases removed from V and 7 bases from J, the gap between germline ends came to 13 bases.

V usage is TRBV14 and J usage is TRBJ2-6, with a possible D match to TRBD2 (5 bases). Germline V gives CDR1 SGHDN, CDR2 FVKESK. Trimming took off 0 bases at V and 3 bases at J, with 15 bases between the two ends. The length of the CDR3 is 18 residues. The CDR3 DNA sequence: TGTGCCAGCAGCCAAGAACAGCGGTCCGCTTATGGGGCCAACGTCCTGACTTTC. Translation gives CASSQEQRSAYGANVLTF. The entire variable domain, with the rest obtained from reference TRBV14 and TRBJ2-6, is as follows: EAGVTQFPSHSVIEKGQTVTLRCDPISGHDNLYWYRRVMGKEIKFLLHFVKESKQDESGMPNNRFLAERTGGTYSTLKVQPAELEDSGVYFCASSQEQRSAYGANVLTFGAGSRLTVL.